Shown below are 32 T cell receptor beta chains from a single sample sequenced in a study of CD4+ T cells in melanoma. The table came from immunoSEQ multiplex PCR; TCRdb's copy has only in-frame clones and leaves some out. The table lists 10,000 or so clones, approximately 61% of them singletons, with about 15% in the top ten. The sample comprised cells from a culture (not recorded whether cultured in vitro). Receptors originate from a human donor with melanoma.

This clone was picked up a small number of times. This chain joins TRBV2 and TRBJ1-1; possible D gene TRBD1, 5 bases. The CDR3 is made up of 13 amino acids. Germline values: CDR1 SNHLY, CDR2 FYNNEI. V gave up 9 bases and J gave up 1 base, with 12 bases separating them. The CDR3 DNA is TGTGCCAGTAGCCGACAGACGAACACTGAAGCTTTCTTT. It is translated as CASSRQTNTEAFF.

The chain employs TRBV6-1 and TRBJ2-6; TRBD1 might be the D (6 bases). In germline, CDR1 is MNHNS, CDR2 SASEGT. CDR3 size: 14 residues. Trimming stripped 6 bases from V and 5 bases from J, with 11 bases between. The CDR3 sequence: CASSLRDRANVLTF. CDR3 coding DNA: TGTGCCAGCAGCCTAAGGGACAGGGCCAACGTCCTGACTTTC.

The V and J genes are TRBV5-4 and TRBJ1-1; D is ambiguous. The CDR3 length is 15 residues. CDR1 and CDR2 from the germline V gene are SGHNT and YYREEE (reference sequence). V was cut by 5 bases and J by 0 bases, with 14 bases left in between. The CDR3 DNA reads as TGTGCCAGCAGTTTACAGAACACCATGAACACTGAAGCTTTCTTT. This encodes CASSLQNTMNTEAFF. Drawing the rest from reference TRBV5-4 and TRBJ1-1, the complete variable domain is ETGVTQSPTHLIKTRGQQVTLRCSSQSGHNTVSWYQQALGQGPQFIFQYYREEENGRGNFPPRFSGLQFPNYSSELNVNALELDDSALYLCASSLQNTMNTEAFFGQGTRLTVV.

The chain employs TRBV19 and TRBJ1-5; D not resolved. Germline CDR1 LNHDA, CDR2 SQIVND (reference sequence). This CDR3 is built from 16 residues. V was pared by 6 bases and J by 2 bases, with 17 bases between. CDR3 amino acids: CASSDGPLLRNQPQHF. The CDR3, as DNA: TGTGCCAGTAGCGACGGGCCACTCTTGCGCAATCAGCCCCAGCATTTT. Filled out from reference TRBV19 and TRBJ1-5, the complete variable domain reads DGGITQSPKYLFRKEGQNVTLSCEQNLNHDAMYWYRQDPGQGLRLIYYSQIVNDFQKGDIAEGYSVSREKKESFPLTVTSAQKNPTAFYLCASSDGPLLRNQPQHFGDGTRLSIL.

For this clone: This CDR3 is also generated by other DNA sequences in the sample. The chain has TRBV5-1 and TRBJ1-2, with 9 bases identical to TRBD1. V dropped 4 bases and J dropped 7; count of bases not matched to a gene: 17. The CDR3 contains 17 residues. Germline CDR1 reads SGHRS; CDR2 reads YFSETQ. In nucleotides, the CDR3 is TGCGCCAGCAGCCAGAATCCGCCCGGACAGGGGTACTCTGGCTACACCTTC. The encoded protein is CASSQNPPGQGYSGYTF.

The chain has TRBV7-3 and TRBJ2-1, with TRBD2 matching 7 bases. Trimming took 2 bases from V and 5 from J; bases not matched to a gene: 0. The CDR3 loop spans 13 amino acids. Per germline, CDR1 SGHTA and CDR2 FQGTGA. Here the CDR3 DNA reads TGTGCCAGCAGCTTAGCGGGGGACAATGAGCAGTTCTTC. Its translation is CASSLAGDNEQFF.

CDR3 nucleotides: TGTGCCAGCAGCTGGTACTTAGCGGGGGCCGTCTACAATGAGCAGTTCTTC. Translated, it gives CASSWYLAGAVYNEQFF. This rearrangement joins TRBV5-5 to TRBJ2-1; 9 nucleotides align to TRBD2. The V and J ends lost 3 bases and 3 bases, in that order; junction bases with no gene match: 10. Germline CDR1 reads SGHKS; CDR2 reads YYEKEE (reference sequence). CDR3 length: 17 amino acids.

This clone was seen a few times. This chain links TRBV6-6 with TRBJ1-6; TRBD1 is a possible D gene (6 bases). Germline V gives CDR1 MNHNY, CDR2 SVGAGI (reference sequence). The CDR3 length is 15 residues. Trimming cost V 6 bases and J 6 bases, with 15 bases left between them. CDR3: CASSLGGQGNSPLHF. The CDR3 bases are TGTGCCAGCAGCTTAGGGGGGCAGGGTAATTCACCCCTCCACTTT.

This clone was observed a few times. The CDR3 here is CASSYGGGGFYEQYF. The CDR3 bases are TGTGCCAGCAGTTACGGCGGAGGGGGATTCTACGAGCAGTACTTC. The chain carries TRBV6-5 and TRBJ2-7, with D perhaps TRBD1 or TRBD2 (6 bases each). CDR1 and CDR2 (germline): MNHEY, SVGAGI. Trimming left V 2 bases short and J 3 bases short, with 14 bases between. The CDR3 contains 15 residues.

This chain joins TRBV30 and TRBJ1-6; possible D gene TRBD1, 6 bases. The V gene lost 1 base and the J gene lost 9 bases, with 10 bases spanning the gap. Per germline, CDR1 GTSNPN and CDR2 SVGIG (reference sequence). The CDR3 runs 13 residues. CDR3 in amino acids: CAWSGQVLSPLHF. The CDR3 DNA follows: TGTGCCTGGAGTGGACAGGTCCTTTCACCCCTCCACTTT.

This clone was detected a few times. CDR3 bases: TGTGCCAGTGCAGGGGGCTCTACCGGGGCCAACGTCCTGACTTTC. Residues: CASAGGSTGANVLTF. V and J are TRBV6-1 and TRBJ2-6; 8 bases agree with TRBD1. The trim removed 9 bases at V and 4 bases at J, leaving 8 bases unmatched. The CDR3 runs 15 residues. The germline CDR1 and CDR2 sequences are MNHNS and SASEGT.

The J gene is TRBJ2-1, the V gene TRBV14; the D gene is possibly TRBD2 (7 bases). This CDR3 region has 16 residues. The V gene's germline CDR1 is SGHDN and CDR2 FVKESK. V lost 3 bases and J 9 bases, leaving 21 bases between the germline ends. The CDR3 loop is CASSHRGGVPSSEQFF. In DNA, the CDR3 is TGTGCCAGCAGCCACCGAGGGGGGGTCCCCTCGAGTGAGCAGTTCTTC.

This rearrangement joins TRBV7-2 to TRBJ1-5, with 7 bases identical to TRBD1. The CDR3 loop spans 15 amino acids. The V gene's germline CDR1 is SGHTA and CDR2 FQGNSA. Trimming took 5 bases from V and 4 from J; bases not matched to a gene: 8. CDR3 nucleotides: TGTGCCAGCAGCCTAACCGGGACAGTTAATCAGCCCCAGCATTTT. Protein product: CASSLTGTVNQPQHF.

This chain connects TRBV30 to TRBJ2-7; TRBD2 might be the D (7 bases). This CDR3 region has 13 residues. V shed 2 bases and J shed 4 bases, with 12 bases lying between them. Germline CDR1 GTSNPN, CDR2 SVGIG (reference sequence). The CDR3 here is CAWSIGGPYEQYF. The DNA of the CDR3 is TGTGCCTGGAGTATCGGGGGGCCGTACGAGCAGTACTTC.

In its sample, this clone was seen a few times. The chain couples TRBV5-8 to TRBJ1-2; D unresolved. Per the germline V gene, CDR1 is SGHTS and CDR2 is YDEGEE. Trimming cost V 2 bases and J 1 base, with 9 bases left between them. The CDR3 consists of 14 residues. This CDR3 is CASSLLSINYGYTF. For the CDR3, the DNA is TGTGCCAGCAGCTTATTGTCGATTAACTATGGCTACACCTTC.

CDR3 sequence: CASRVSGGPTDTQYF. The CDR3 DNA sequence: TGTGCCAGCAGGGTTAGCGGGGGCCCCACAGATACGCAGTATTTT. V gene TRBV6-1 combines with J gene TRBJ2-3; 9 positions match TRBD2. V trimming: 6 bases; J trimming: 2 bases; junction bases outside the gene matches: 6. Germline V gene lookup returns CDR1 MNHNS and CDR2 SASEGT. This CDR3 spans 15 amino acids.

This clone came up a few times. The chain employs TRBV18 and TRBJ1-6; weak D call: TRBD1 (5 bases). CDR1 and CDR2 (germline): KGHSH, LQKENI. The V end lost 2 bases, the J end lost 8 bases, and 13 bases lay between the germline ends. This CDR3 region has 15 residues. DNA for the CDR3: TGTGCCAGCTCACCAGTCGGGGGGATAGATTCACCCCTCCACTTT. Protein product: CASSPVGGIDSPLHF.

J is TRBJ2-2 and V is TRBV10-1, with 12 bases matching TRBD1. Germline CDR1 is WNHNN and CDR2 is SYGVQD (reference sequence). J gave up 9 bases and V 3 bases, and 5 bases lay outside the gene matches. The CDR3 has 15 amino acids. The CDR3 region has the DNA TGCGCCAGCAGTGACCCGGGACAGGGGGCAAGGGAGCTGTTTTTT. Protein sequence: CASSDPGQGARELFF.

The V and J genes are TRBV2 and TRBJ2-3; 7 bases align to TRBD1. J lost 4 bases, V lost 1 base, and 5 bases had no gene match. The germline V gene encodes CDR1 SNHLY and CDR2 FYNNEI. This CDR3 comprises 15 residues. The CDR3 sequence: CASSEEEQGADTQYF. The CDR3, as DNA: TGTGCCAGCAGTGAAGAGGAGCAGGGGGCAGATACGCAGTATTTT.

This clone was counted only a few times. The V call is TRBV6-6, the J call TRBJ2-3; 11 bases match TRBD2. This CDR3 is built from 12 residues. Germline V gene data show CDR1 as MNHNY and CDR2 as SVGAGI (reference sequence). The V and J ends lost 8 bases and 8 bases, in that order; junction bases with no gene match: 3. This CDR3 reads CASRLAGSTQYF. In DNA, the CDR3 is TGTGCCAGCCGACTAGCGGGGTCTACGCAGTATTTT.

The rearrangement joins TRBV5-1 to TRBJ1-2; the D is unclear. The germline V gene encodes CDR1 SGHRS and CDR2 YFSETQ. V dropped 4 bases and J dropped 1 base, with 8 bases sitting between them. The CDR3 is made up of 13 amino acids. CDR3 amino acids: CASSPGVNYGYTF. As DNA, the CDR3 is TGCGCCAGCAGCCCCGGAGTTAACTATGGCTACACCTTC.

In this sample, this clone is large (0.1 to 1%). CDR3: CASRSRDAAEAFF. CDR3 nucleotide sequence: TGTGCCAGCAGATCGAGGGATGCAGCTGAAGCTTTCTTT. The chain has TRBV6-5 and TRBJ1-1; no definite D call. The CDR3 is 13 amino acids. V lost 6 bases, J lost 6 bases, and 14 bases lay in between. Germline lookup yields CDR1 MNHEY and CDR2 SVGAGI.

V gene TRBV15 combines with J gene TRBJ1-2, with TRBD1 identical over 7 bases. The germline V gene encodes CDR1 LNHNV and CDR2 YYDKDF (reference sequence). After removal of 3 bases from V and 6 bases from J, the junction contained 10 bases not matched to a gene. The CDR3 is 15 residues long. The CDR3 loop is CATSSLDRVGNGYTF. For the CDR3, the DNA is TGTGCCACCAGCAGCCTAGACAGGGTCGGAAATGGCTACACCTTC.

This clone was observed a few times. The chain employs TRBV10-3 and TRBJ2-3, with D perhaps assigned TRBD1 or TRBD2 (5 bases each). V was pared by 6 bases and J by 3 bases, with 13 bases between. The CDR3 runs to 14 residues. Germline V gene lookup returns CDR1 ENHRY and CDR2 SYGVKD. CDR3 residues: CAIRGVRTTDTQYF. The CDR3 DNA reads TGTGCCATCAGGGGGGTGCGGACAACAGATACGCAGTATTTT.

The genes are TRBV29-1 and TRBJ1-2; 10 nucleotides line up with TRBD1. V lost 6 bases to trimming and J lost 6 bases; unmatched junction nucleotides: 1. The CDR3 runs 11 residues. Germline V gives CDR1 SQVTM, CDR2 ANQGSEA. CDR3: CSVGTGDGYTF. The CDR3 nucleotides read TGCAGCGTGGGGACAGGGGATGGCTACACCTTC.

The chain is built from TRBV18 and TRBJ2-5; possibly TRBD1 or TRBD2 for D (5 bases each). This CDR3 is built from 15 residues. Germline V gene data show CDR1 as KGHSH and CDR2 as LQKENI. Trimming removed 5 bases from V and 4 bases from J, with 17 bases in between. The CDR3: CASSGVGTAGETQYF. CDR3 coding DNA: TGTGCCAGCTCAGGGGTGGGGACCGCTGGAGAGACCCAGTACTTC. Supplemented by reference TRBV18 and TRBJ2-5, the full variable domain reads NAGVMQNPRHLVRRRGQEARLRCSPMKGHSHVYWYRQLPEEGLKFMVYLQKENIIDESGMPKERFSAEFPKEGPSILRIQQVVRGDSAAYFCASSGVGTAGETQYFGPGTRLLVL.

J is TRBJ2-7 and V is TRBV2; 11 bases match TRBD2. Looked up from germline, CDR1 is SNHLY and CDR2 is FYNNEI. There are 14 residues in the CDR3. Trimming took 6 bases from V and 3 from J; bases not matched to a gene: 4. For the CDR3, the DNA is TGTGCCAGCAGCCTGACTAGCGGGATCTACGAGCAGTACTTC. Amino acid sequence: CASSLTSGIYEQYF.

The V gene is TRBV27, the J gene TRBJ1-2; tentatively, D is TRBD1 (5 bases). The V and J ends lost 6 bases and 4 bases respectively, with 12 bases between them. This CDR3 has 13 amino acids. Germline V gives CDR1 MNHEY, CDR2 SMNVEV (reference sequence). CDR3 region: CASSRGGVYGYTF. CDR3 bases: TGTGCCAGCAGCCGCGGGGGAGTCTATGGCTACACCTTC.

The chain joins TRBV30 to TRBJ1-6, with 9 bases matching TRBD1. Looked up from germline, CDR1 is GTSNPN and CDR2 is SVGIG (reference sequence). The CDR3 contains 14 residues. After removal of 2 bases from V and 10 bases from J, the junction contained 6 bases not matched to a gene. The CDR3 is CAWSSTGGISPLHF. CDR3 coding DNA: TGTGCCTGGAGTAGTACAGGGGGCATCTCACCCCTCCACTTT. The entire variable domain, with the rest obtained from reference TRBV30 and TRBJ1-6, is as follows: SQTIHQWPATLVQPVGSPLSLECTVEGTSNPNLYWYRQAAGRGLQLLFYSVGIGQISSEVPQNLSASRPQDRQFILSSKKLLLSDSGFYLCAWSSTGGISPLHFGNGTRLTVT.

The J gene is TRBJ2-7, the V gene TRBV6-8, with D tentatively TRBD1 (5 bases). The germline V gene has CDR1 MNHGY and CDR2 SAAAGT. Trimming removed 4 bases from V and 4 bases from J, with 11 bases in between. The CDR3 has 13 residues. The CDR3 DNA reads TGTGCCAGCAGTTCAGGGCGTCAGTACGAGCAGTACTTC. Protein sequence: CASSSGRQYEQYF.

The V gene is TRBV5-4, the J gene TRBJ2-5; 8 nucleotides line up with TRBD2. There are 14 residues in the CDR3. Germline V lookup: CDR1 SGHNT, CDR2 YYREEE (reference sequence). J gave up 4 bases and V 4 bases, and 6 bases lay outside the gene matches. DNA for the CDR3: TGTGCCAGCAGCCTTAGCGGGGTCGGAGAGACCCAGTACTTC. Translation gives CASSLSGVGETQYF.

As concerns this clone: The junction departs from germline at one end; a sequencing error may be responsible. The V and J genes are TRBV6-1 and TRBJ1-2, with D hard to call. Germline V gives CDR1 MNHNS, CDR2 SASEGT. The CDR3 runs to 14 residues. Here the CDR3 reads CASSEGTPNYGYTF. In nucleotides, the CDR3 is TGTGCCAGCAGCGAAGGAACCCCCAACTATGGCTACACCTTC.